This entry lists 29 T cell receptor beta chains sequenced from one sample in a study of control samples from healthy donors and cancer patients. Clones were read by immunoSEQ multiplex PCR, and TCRdb kept only the in-frame ones, dropping some. The repertoire has 110,000 to 150,000 clones, roughly 92% of them found once; the top ten carry approximately 10%. Sequenced sample: blood. The receptor source for this set is a man aged 25 to 40 in good health.

The CDR3 DNA reads TGTGCCACCTCTCCGGGGGGTCAGCCCCAGCATTTT. Translating it yields CATSPGGQPQHF. The genes are TRBV19 and TRBJ1-5, with a weak D call TRBD1 (5 bases). Germline-derived CDR1 and CDR2 are LNHDA and SQIVND (reference sequence). This CDR3 has 12 residues. Trimming stripped 10 bases from V and 6 bases from J, with 13 bases between.

The chain has TRBV7-2 and TRBJ2-3; D might be TRBD1 or TRBD2, each matching 6 bases. The V gene lost 5 bases and the J gene lost 3 bases, with 12 bases spanning the gap. Germline values: CDR1 SGHTA, CDR2 FQGNSA. The CDR3 is made up of 14 amino acids. CDR3 sequence (DNA): TGTGCCAGCAGCCTCAGGAGGGGGACAGATACGCAGTATTTT. Translated, it gives CASSLRRGTDTQYF.

The rearrangement links TRBV28 to TRBJ1-5, with D uncertain. The germline V gene encodes CDR1 MDHEN and CDR2 SYDVKM. This CDR3 has 14 amino acids. V was trimmed by 5 bases and J by 4 bases, leaving 12 bases between them. CDR3 DNA: TGTGCCAGCAGTCCTCCGGCGGAAAATCAGCCCCAGCATTTT. Translated, it gives CASSPPAENQPQHF.

This chain connects TRBV21-1 to TRBJ2-3. TRBV21-1 is labeled a pseudogene. The CDR3 totals 14 residues. The CDR3 protein is CASSKEGYADTQYF. In DNA form, the CDR3 reads TGTGCCAGCAGCAAAGAAGGTTACGCAGATACGCAGTATTTT.

The J gene is TRBJ1-1, the V gene TRBV19; 8 positions match TRBD1. In germline, CDR1 is LNHDA, CDR2 SQIVND (reference sequence). V lost 6 bases, J lost 6 bases, and 6 bases stayed unmatched. The length of the CDR3 is 13 residues. The CDR3 spells CASRNRGSAEAFF. CDR3 coding DNA: TGTGCCAGTAGGAACAGGGGGTCGGCTGAAGCTTTCTTT.

The J gene is TRBJ1-1, the V gene TRBV7-9; D is ambiguous. The CDR3 has 13 residues. Between the trimmed V and J ends, which lost 7 bases and 1 base, there was a span of 10 bases. The germline V gene has CDR1 SEHNR and CDR2 FQNEAQ (reference sequence). The CDR3 sequence is CASKAGGNTEAFF. DNA for the CDR3: TGTGCCAGCAAGGCTGGCGGGAACACTGAAGCTTTCTTT.

The rearrangement uses TRBV4-1 and TRBJ1-2; weak D call: TRBD1 (6 bases). With 0 bases removed from V and 5 bases from J, the gap between germline ends came to 10 bases. From germline, CDR1 is MGHRA and CDR2 YSYEKL. CDR3 length: 14 amino acids. As DNA, the CDR3 is TGCGCCAGCAGCCAAGAAACAGGGTATTATGGCTACACCTTC. As protein: CASSQETGYYGYTF.

This clone showed up just once. This chain connects TRBV7-2 to TRBJ2-1, with D tentatively TRBD2 (7 bases). Germline values: CDR1 SGHTA, CDR2 FQGNSA. The CDR3 runs 16 residues. V shed 3 bases and J shed 6 bases, with 18 bases lying between them. CDR3 DNA sequence: TGTGCCAGCAGCTTGGCACCGCGGGGGCTAAGCAATGAGCAGTTCTTC. Amino acids: CASSLAPRGLSNEQFF.

This chain links TRBV25-1 with TRBJ1-6; D is possibly TRBD1 (6 bases). V gave up 6 bases and J gave up 7 bases, with 10 bases separating them. This CDR3 spans 13 amino acids. Germline loops: CDR1 MGHDK, CDR2 SYGVNS. The CDR3 reads CASRGRGNSPLHF. For the CDR3, the DNA is TGTGCCAGCAGGGGCAGGGGAAATTCACCCCTCCACTTT.

This clone was found a few times. V usage is TRBV28 and J usage is TRBJ2-7; D is perhaps TRBD1 (6 bases). The germline V gene encodes CDR1 MDHEN and CDR2 SYDVKM. The CDR3 has 12 residues. V dropped 6 bases and J dropped 2 bases, with 8 bases sitting between them. The CDR3 is CASRDRAYEQYF. CDR3 nucleotide sequence: TGTGCCAGCAGGGACAGAGCCTACGAGCAGTACTTC.

The V gene is TRBV28, the J gene TRBJ2-2; D is unclear. This CDR3 spans 16 amino acids. Trimming took off 2 bases at V and 6 bases at J, with 16 bases between the two ends. Germline V lookup: CDR1 MDHEN, CDR2 SYDVKM. CDR3: CASSLGRTVPSGELFF. The CDR3, as DNA: TGTGCCAGCAGTTTAGGAAGGACGGTCCCGTCCGGGGAGCTGTTTTTT. The full variable domain, in which reference TRBV28 and TRBJ2-2 provide the parts outside the CDR3, is DVKVTQSSRYLVKRTGEKVFLECVQDMDHENMFWYRQDPGLGLRLIYFSYDVKMKEKGDIPEGYSVSREKKERFSLILESASTNQTSMYLCASSLGRTVPSGELFFGEGSRLTVL.

The CDR3 reads CASSLGLTEIDGYTF. CDR3 coding DNA: TGTGCCAGCAGCTTAGGATTGACAGAAATCGATGGCTACACCTTC. The gene calls are TRBV7-2 and TRBJ1-2, with a weak D call TRBD1 (5 bases). The germline V and J ends were trimmed by 1 base and 6 bases, with 15 bases remaining between them. This CDR3 contains 15 residues. The germline V gene encodes CDR1 SGHTA and CDR2 FQGNSA.

This clone was recorded only once. For the CDR3, the DNA is TGTGCCAGCAGCTTCCGGGACAGGAATTCACCCCTCCACTTT. Encoded protein: CASSFRDRNSPLHF. The chain couples TRBV5-6 to TRBJ1-6, with TRBD1 matching over 8 bases. The CDR3 length is 14 residues. V trimming: 2 bases; J trimming: 7 bases; junction bases outside the gene matches: 2. Germline V gene data show CDR1 as SGHDT and CDR2 as YYEEEE.

This rearrangement joins TRBV27 to TRBJ2-7; D not resolved. Trimming left V 1 base short and J 2 bases short, with 6 bases between. CDR3 length equals 13 residues. Germline V gene sequence: CDR1 MNHEY, CDR2 SMNVEV (reference sequence). The DNA of the CDR3 is TGTGCCAGCAGTTTATTCCCCCCCTACGAGCAGTACTTC. Encoded protein: CASSLFPPYEQYF.

The chain has TRBV2 and TRBJ1-2; the D gene is possibly TRBD1 (5 bases). V lost 6 bases and J lost 9, with 14 bases in between. The CDR3 extends over 12 amino acids. Germline V CDR1 and CDR2: SNHLY, FYNNEI. CDR3 DNA: TGTGCCAGCAGGGGGCTTAGTTTGAGCTACACCTTC. Translation gives CASRGLSLSYTF.

The chain employs TRBV9 and TRBJ2-5; 10 nucleotides align to TRBD2. Per germline, CDR1 SGDLS and CDR2 YYNGEE. The J segment lost 2 bases and the V segment lost 0 bases, leaving 4 bases of the junction unmatched. The CDR3 contains 16 residues. For the CDR3, the DNA is TGTGCCAGCAGCGTAGCTACTAGCGGGATACAAGAGACCCAGTACTTC. Translation: CASSVATSGIQETQYF.

This clone was seen only a few times. The chain couples TRBV5-1 to TRBJ1-1, with 10 bases that match TRBD1. This CDR3 region has 14 residues. CDR1 is SGHRS and CDR2 is YFSETQ in the germline V gene. The J segment lost 10 bases and the V segment lost 2 bases, leaving 8 bases of the junction unmatched. The CDR3 protein is CASSFTGTGEGAFF. The CDR3 nucleotides are TGCGCCAGCAGCTTCACCGGGACAGGGGAGGGAGCTTTCTTT.

V gene TRBV7-2 combines with J gene TRBJ2-5, with 10 bases identical to TRBD1. The ends lost 5 bases at V and 4 bases at J; junction bases unmatched: 4. The CDR3 is 14 amino acids. Germline values: CDR1 SGHTA, CDR2 FQGNSA. Here the CDR3 DNA reads TGTGCCAGCAGCCCAGACAGGGGGCGAGAGACCCAGTACTTC. Protein: CASSPDRGRETQYF. The whole variable domain, filled in from reference TRBV7-2 and TRBJ2-5, reads GAGVSQSPSNKVTEKGKDVELRCDPISGHTALYWYRQSLGQGLEFLIYFQGNSAPDKSGLPSDRFSAERTGGSVSTLTIQRTQQEDSAVYLCASSPDRGRETQYFGPGTRLLVL.

Regarding this clone: The same CDR3 can be traced to other DNA sequences in this sample. The rearrangement joins TRBV29-1 to TRBJ1-5, with D tentatively TRBD1 (6 bases). V shed 5 bases and J shed 5 bases, with 10 bases lying between them. CDR1 is SQVTM and CDR2 is ANQGSEA in the germline V gene. CDR3 length equals 12 residues. CDR3 region: CSVSSGDQPQHF. CDR3 DNA: TGCAGCGTTAGTTCAGGGGATCAGCCCCAGCATTTT.

The chain is built from TRBV2 and TRBJ2-5; D possibly corresponds to TRBD2 (5 bases). Per germline, CDR1 SNHLY and CDR2 FYNNEI. This CDR3 region has 14 residues. Trimming left V 6 bases short and J 5 bases short, with 16 bases between. This CDR3 is CASSEEQRSETQYF. DNA of the CDR3: TGTGCCAGCAGCGAGGAGCAGCGGAGCGAGACCCAGTACTTC.

V and J are TRBV6-2 or TRBV6-3 and TRBJ1-5; TRBD1 might be the D (5 bases). The V and J ends lost 2 bases and 0 bases respectively, with 17 bases between them. The CDR3 runs 18 residues. Germline V lookup: CDR1 MNHEY, CDR2 SVGEGT. The CDR3 DNA is TGTGCCAGCAGTTACCGAGGGGATATGGACCGTAGCAATCAGCCCCAGCATTTT. Encoded protein: CASSYRGDMDRSNQPQHF.

The chain links TRBV19 to TRBJ2-7; 8 bases map to TRBD1. Germline V gene sequence: CDR1 LNHDA, CDR2 SQIVND (reference sequence). The CDR3 spans 15 residues. V lost 5 bases, J lost 0 bases, and 6 bases stayed unmatched. The CDR3, as DNA: TGTGCCAGTAGTTTAACAGGGGGGAGCTCCTACGAGCAGTACTTC. This gives the protein CASSLTGGSSYEQYF.

The chain is built from TRBV19 and TRBJ1-2; tentatively, D is TRBD1 (6 bases). From germline, CDR1 is LNHDA and CDR2 SQIVND (reference sequence). The ends were cut back, 10 bases at V and 3 bases at J, with 24 bases in the middle. There are 16 residues in the CDR3. The CDR3 DNA sequence: TGTGCCACCCGAAAATCAGGCAGAGGGGGGTACTATGGCTACACCTTC. Translation gives CATRKSGRGGYYGYTF.

This clone was counted a single time. This sequence joins TRBV30 and TRBJ2-7; the match to TRBD2 covers 7 bases. Germline V gene data show CDR1 as GTSNPN and CDR2 as SVGIG (reference sequence). This CDR3 has 14 residues. The V segment lost 8 bases and the J segment 4 bases; nucleotides outside the gene matches: 14. The CDR3 nucleotides read TGTGCCCTGGGAGCGGGGCCGACTACTTACGAGCAGTACTTC. Protein product: CALGAGPTTYEQYF.

This clone appeared once. The chain has TRBV6-5 and TRBJ2-7; TRBD2 aligns across 7 bases. The CDR3 consists of 16 residues. With 4 bases clipped from V and 4 bases from J, the junction kept 13 bases outside the gene matches. CDR1 is MNHEY, CDR2 SVGAGI, per germline. CDR3 in DNA: TGTGCCAGCAGTTCCAAAGCGGGATCTTACGGTTACGAGCAGTACTTC. Amino acids: CASSSKAGSYGYEQYF.

The chain employs TRBV2 and TRBJ2-2, with 13 positions matching TRBD2. The V and J ends lost 11 bases and 3 bases, in that order; junction bases with no gene match: 12. The CDR3 is 17 amino acids. CDR1 is SNHLY and CDR2 is FYNNEI in the germline V gene. This CDR3 reads CAAPKGLAGLHTGELFF. In DNA, the CDR3 is TGTGCCGCACCGAAGGGACTAGCGGGATTGCACACCGGGGAGCTGTTTTTT.

The chain is built from TRBV15 and TRBJ1-6; possibly TRBD1 for D (5 bases). Germline CDR1 reads LNHNV; CDR2 reads YYDKDF (reference sequence). CDR3 length equals 15 residues. V was shortened by 3 bases and J by 5 bases, with 11 bases between the two germline ends. The chain's CDR3 is CATSSRAGDNSPLHF. Here the CDR3 DNA reads TGTGCCACCAGCAGCAGGGCGGGAGATAATTCACCCCTCCACTTT.

V is TRBV28 and J is TRBJ1-1, with TRBD1 identical over 7 bases. The V segment lost 6 bases and the J segment 4 bases; nucleotides outside the gene matches: 11. This CDR3 is built from 15 residues. Per germline, CDR1 MDHEN and CDR2 SYDVKM. The DNA for the CDR3 is TGTGCCAGCAGCCACCAGGGGGGGTTGAGCACTGAAGCTTTCTTT. Encoded protein: CASSHQGGLSTEAFF. The full variable domain, rest sourced from reference TRBV28 and TRBJ1-1, is DVKVTQSSRYLVKRTGEKVFLECVQDMDHENMFWYRQDPGLGLRLIYFSYDVKMKEKGDIPEGYSVSREKKERFSLILESASTNQTSMYLCASSHQGGLSTEAFFGQGTRLTVV.

The V gene is TRBV28, the J gene TRBJ2-7; D unresolved. From germline, CDR1 is MDHEN and CDR2 SYDVKM. The CDR3 loop spans 13 amino acids. V lost 8 bases and J 3 bases, leaving 14 bases between the germline ends. This CDR3 reads CASGSPRNYEQYF. The CDR3 DNA is TGTGCCAGCGGATCCCCACGGAACTACGAGCAGTACTTC.